This entry lists 9 T cell receptor beta chains sequenced from one sample in a study of T cell responses to AZD1222 COVID-19 vaccine. Here immunoSEQ multiplex PCR was the method, and the copy in TCRdb shows in-frame clones only, minus some. The sample shows 100,000 to 120,000 clones, over 85% of them seen only once. The input for sequencing was peripheral blood, taken 28 days after the second AZD1222 dose. These receptor sequences come from an adult who received the AZD1222 COVID-19 vaccine.

This chain uses TRBV5-1 with TRBJ1-1; D gene ambiguous. The germline CDR1 and CDR2 sequences are SGHRS and YFSETQ. Trimming cost V 4 bases and J 3 bases, with 13 bases left between them. The CDR3 has 14 residues. CDR3 coding DNA: TGCGCCAGCAGCGGCGGGGTAATCGACACTGAAGCTTTCTTT. This codes for CASSGGVIDTEAFF.

Worth noting for this clone: This same CDR3 is encoded by further DNA sequences in the sample. V usage is TRBV9 and J usage is TRBJ1-6; D gene unclear. With 0 bases removed from V and 6 bases from J, the gap between germline ends came to 7 bases. The germline V gene encodes CDR1 SGDLS and CDR2 YYNGEE. The CDR3 extends over 14 amino acids. The CDR3 reads CASSVGRVNSPLHF. The DNA for the CDR3 is TGTGCCAGCAGCGTAGGACGGGTTAATTCACCCCTCCACTTT.

The chain couples TRBV2 to TRBJ2-5; D remains unclear. Germline CDR1 and CDR2: SNHLY and FYNNEI. The CDR3 has 14 residues. Trimming took off 4 bases at V and 5 bases at J, with 14 bases between the two ends. The CDR3 protein is CASSGLIGSETQYF. DNA for the CDR3: TGTGCCAGCAGTGGACTCATAGGGTCGGAGACCCAGTACTTC.

The chain joins TRBV5-1 to TRBJ2-5; D is unresolved. Germline-derived CDR1 and CDR2 are SGHRS and YFSETQ. V lost 4 bases to trimming and J lost 4 bases, with 5 bases between them. The CDR3 runs to 11 residues. The CDR3 DNA reads TGCGCCAGCAGCATAGGAGAGACCCAGTACTTC. Residues: CASSIGETQYF.

The J gene is TRBJ2-7, the V gene TRBV27, with D perhaps TRBD2 (5 bases). The CDR3 loop spans 13 amino acids. Trimming left V 5 bases short and J 2 bases short, with 10 bases between. Germline CDR1 is MNHEY and CDR2 is SMNVEV (reference sequence). The CDR3 nucleotides read TGTGCCAGCAGTCCGAAGAGGGCCTACGAGCAGTACTTC. Its translation: CASSPKRAYEQYF.

The genes are TRBV19 and TRBJ1-1; D not resolved. Germline V gene data show CDR1 as LNHDA and CDR2 as SQIVND (reference sequence). The ends were cut back, 1 base at V and 0 bases at J, with 9 bases in the middle. The CDR3 runs to 15 residues. The CDR3: CASSIGSRMNTEAFF. The CDR3 DNA follows: TGTGCCAGTAGTATAGGCAGCCGAATGAACACTGAAGCTTTCTTT.

CDR3 nucleotide sequence: TGTGCCAGCAGTGGACAGGCCCAAGAGACCCAGTACTTC. Amino acids: CASSGQAQETQYF. V and J are TRBV6-1 and TRBJ2-5, with D possibly TRBD1 on 6 matching bases. Germline V gene sequence: CDR1 MNHNS, CDR2 SASEGT. V was clipped by 4 bases and J by 1 base, with 7 bases between them. The CDR3 is 13 residues long.

The V call is TRBV7-9, the J call TRBJ2-7; perhaps TRBD1 as D (5 bases). The V end lost 0 bases, the J end lost 4 bases, and 10 bases lay between the germline ends. The CDR3 runs to 14 residues. The germline V gene encodes CDR1 SEHNR and CDR2 FQNEAQ (reference sequence). CDR3 loop: CASSLATGVYEQYF. In nucleotides, the CDR3 is TGTGCCAGCAGCTTAGCTACAGGAGTGTACGAGCAGTACTTC.

The chain is built from TRBV7-8 and TRBJ2-5; D not certain. V was trimmed by 1 base and J by 10 bases, leaving 25 bases between them. The CDR3 spans 17 residues. The germline gives CDR1 SGHVS, CDR2 FQNEAQ. This CDR3 is CASSLDQHRTLRVDQYF. CDR3 DNA: TGTGCCAGCAGCTTAGACCAGCATCGGACCCTCCGGGTAGACCAGTACTTC.